These 30 T cell receptor beta chains came from one sample sequenced in a study of CD8 T cells in Susac syndrome. Reverse transcription of about 0.5 to 1 ug RNA used random hexamers. Using its own MiXCR run on the immunoSEQ multiplex PCR reads, TCRdb lists one record per CDR3 protein. Of about 200,000 distinct CDR3 sequences listed, 85% to 95% were seen once; the top ten hold 0.1%. Input material: CD4+ T cells from PBMCs. These receptors were taken from a human donor in good health.

The V and J genes are TRBV23-1 and TRBJ2-1; 7 bases line up with TRBD1. TRBV23-1 is placed among ORFs of uncertain function. V was pared by 2 bases and J by 0 bases, with 4 bases of the junction left unmatched. This CDR3 region has 16 residues. CDR3 amino acids: CASSQRQGDSYNEQFF. DNA for the CDR3: TGCGCCAGCAGTCAACGGCAGGGGGACTCCTACAATGAGCAGTTCTTC.

The rearrangement uses TRBV20-1 and TRBJ1-1; D is ambiguous. This CDR3 is built from 14 residues. V was cut by 6 bases and J by 0 bases, with 14 bases left in between. The germline V gene encodes CDR1 DFQATT and CDR2 SNEGSKA (reference sequence). CDR3 DNA: TGCAGTGCCCCGAAACCCGGGTTGAACACTGAAGCTTTCTTT. This encodes CSAPKPGLNTEAFF.

The chain couples TRBV3-1 to TRBJ2-1, with D unresolved. V dropped 3 bases and J dropped 9 bases, with 6 bases sitting between them. CDR3 size: 11 residues. CDR1 is LGHDT and CDR2 is YNNKEL in the germline V gene (reference sequence). Written as DNA, the CDR3 is TGTGCCAGCAGCCAGAGCACTGAGCAGTTCTTC. Protein: CASSQSTEQFF.

The chain joins TRBV29-1 to TRBJ1-2; D is possibly TRBD1 (5 bases). V shed 7 bases and J shed 8 bases, with 20 bases lying between them. CDR1 SQVTM and CDR2 ANQGSEA come from the germline V gene. The length of the CDR3 is 13 residues. CDR3 in DNA: TGCAGCGCCCGGGCGGGGCCTGGGGGAGGCTACACCTTC. It specifies CSARAGPGGGYTF.

The genes are TRBV30 and TRBJ2-1; D unclear. Germline V gene data show CDR1 as GTSNPN and CDR2 as SVGIG (reference sequence). Trimming left V 2 bases short and J 14 bases short, with 10 bases between. The CDR3 is made up of 10 amino acids. CDR3 residues: CAWSSPVKFF. The CDR3 DNA reads as TGTGCCTGGAGTTCCCCCGTAAAGTTCTTC. Variable domain in full (rest from reference TRBV30 and TRBJ2-1): SQTIHQWPATLVQPVGSPLSLECTVEGTSNPNLYWYRQAAGRGLQLLFYSVGIGQISSEVPQNLSASRPQDRQFILSSKKLLLSDSGFYLCAWSSPVKFFGPGTRLTVL.

This chain joins TRBV4-3 and TRBJ2-2; 12 bases map to TRBD1. The CDR3 is 18 amino acids. Germline-derived CDR1 and CDR2 are LGHNA and YSLEER. The ends lost 2 bases at V and 10 bases at J; junction bases unmatched: 14. The CDR3 DNA sequence: TGCGCCAGCAGCCAAACCCTAACCGGGACAGGGGGCCGTAAGGAGCTGTTTTTT. As protein: CASSQTLTGTGGRKELFF.

The rearrangement links TRBV9 to TRBJ1-1; possibly TRBD1 for D (5 bases). Germline V gene data show CDR1 as SGDLS and CDR2 as YYNGEE. Trimming took off 4 bases at V and 0 bases at J, with 16 bases between the two ends. The CDR3 is 16 residues long. The CDR3 DNA reads TGTGCCAGCAGCTCATCGATGGACACTTTGAACACTGAAGCTTTCTTT. It yields the protein CASSSSMDTLNTEAFF.

The chain has TRBV3-1 and TRBJ2-4; D unclear. This CDR3 is 12 amino acids long. Germline CDR1 LGHDT, CDR2 YNNKEL (reference sequence). With 6 bases removed from V and 5 bases from J, the gap between germline ends came to 8 bases. The CDR3 DNA sequence: TGTGCCAGCAGTTACATGGAAAACATTCAGTACTTC. Translation: CASSYMENIQYF.

This clonotype has just one count. The chain uses TRBV7-9 and TRBJ2-7, with 8 bases lining up with TRBD1. CDR1 SEHNR and CDR2 FQNEAQ come from the germline V gene (reference sequence). Trimming at V came to 5 bases and at J to 6 bases, leaving 12 bases not matched to a gene. This CDR3 spans 15 amino acids. The CDR3 loop reads CASSIRTGYTGEQYF. CDR3 nucleotide sequence: TGTGCCAGCAGCATCCGGACAGGGTATACGGGCGAGCAGTACTTC. Complete variable domain (other parts from reference TRBV7-9 and TRBJ2-7): DTGVSQNPRHKITKRGQNVTFRCDPISEHNRLYWYRQTLGQGPEFLTYFQNEAQLEKSRLLSDRFSAERPKGSFSTLEIQRTEQGDSAMYLCASSIRTGYTGEQYFGPGTRLTVT.

The chain combines TRBV6-2 or TRBV6-3 with TRBJ2-5, with 9 bases aligning to TRBD2. There are 15 residues in the CDR3. With 6 bases clipped from V and 2 bases from J, the junction kept 7 bases outside the gene matches. Per germline, CDR1 MNHEY and CDR2 SVGEGT. Here the CDR3 DNA reads TGTGCCAGCAGCCTGACTAGCGGTTTTCAAGAGACCCAGTACTTC. Translation: CASSLTSGFQETQYF.

V usage is TRBV3-1 and J usage is TRBJ2-5; TRBD1 aligns across 7 bases. This CDR3 has 14 amino acids. Unmatched junction bases numbered 5, after V lost 2 bases and J lost 5 bases. The germline gives CDR1 LGHDT, CDR2 YNNKEL (reference sequence). CDR3 bases: TGTGCCAGCAGCCAATCCGGGACAGCGGAGACCCAGTACTTC. It codes for CASSQSGTAETQYF.

The rearrangement uses TRBV21-1 and TRBJ2-7; the tabulated D call, TRBD1, remains unverified against the DNA. TRBV21-1 is labeled a pseudogene. The CDR3 length is 16 residues. CDR3 amino acids: CASSTKGETKSAEQYV. The CDR3 coding sequence is TGTGCCAGCAGCACCAAAGGGGAGACAAAATCGGCTGAGCAGTACGTC.

The chain links TRBV30 to TRBJ1-1; no clear D gene. Trimming removed 2 bases from V and 0 bases from J, with 13 bases in between. In germline, CDR1 is GTSNPN, CDR2 SVGIG (reference sequence). The length of the CDR3 is 15 residues. CDR3 amino acids: CAWSNTEPMNTEAFF. CDR3 DNA sequence: TGTGCCTGGAGTAATACGGAGCCTATGAACACTGAAGCTTTCTTT.

V usage is TRBV9 and J usage is TRBJ2-1; the D gene is possibly TRBD2 (6 bases). Germline CDR1 is SGDLS and CDR2 is YYNGEE. This CDR3 is 12 amino acids long. Trimming left V 4 bases short and J 8 bases short, with 10 bases between. The CDR3: CASSPSGDEQFF. CDR3 DNA: TGTGCCAGCAGCCCTTCGGGAGATGAGCAGTTCTTC.

A single count supports this clonotype. The chain has TRBV24-1 and TRBJ2-3, with TRBD2 matching over 7 bases. The CDR3 has 15 residues. CDR1 is KGHDR, CDR2 SFDVKD, per germline. V shed 3 bases, J shed 4 bases, and the junction held 6 bases outside the gene matches. The CDR3 sequence is CATSDPPAGADTQYF. The CDR3, as DNA: TGTGCCACCAGTGATCCCCCCGCGGGAGCAGATACGCAGTATTTT.

CDR3 protein: CASSEFGRANIQYF. As DNA, the CDR3 is TGTGCCAGCAGTGAATTCGGCAGGGCAAACATTCAGTACTTC. This chain uses TRBV25-1 with TRBJ2-4, with D maybe TRBD1 (5 bases). Trimming removed 1 base from V and 6 bases from J, with 10 bases in between. The CDR3 totals 14 residues. Germline V gene lookup returns CDR1 MGHDK and CDR2 SYGVNS.

This chain joins TRBV5-1 and TRBJ2-7, with 8 bases that match TRBD1. The junction had 4 bases not matched to a gene; V was cut back by 2 bases and J by 3 bases. The CDR3 has 14 residues. Germline V CDR1 and CDR2: SGHRS, YFSETQ. CDR3: CASSLGQGYYEQYV. The DNA of the CDR3 is TGCGCCAGCAGCTTAGGACAGGGATACTACGAGCAGTACGTC.

This sequence joins TRBV6-5 and TRBJ2-1, with 9 bases that match TRBD1. Germline values: CDR1 MNHEY, CDR2 SVGAGI. J was trimmed by 7 bases and V by 6 bases; bases with no gene match: 10. There are 15 residues in the CDR3. The CDR3 coding sequence is TGTGCCAGCAGCGCCGGGGACAGGGTACGGAATGAGCAGTTCTTC. This translates into CASSAGDRVRNEQFF.

The chain uses TRBV5-1 and TRBJ2-7; 7 bases are a match to TRBD2. From germline, CDR1 is SGHRS and CDR2 YFSETQ. V trimming: 4 bases; J trimming: 3 bases; junction bases outside the gene matches: 7. The CDR3 length is 14 residues. This chain's CDR3 is CASSPWSGDYEQYV. The CDR3 region has the DNA TGCGCCAGCAGCCCCTGGAGCGGGGACTACGAGCAGTACGTC.

This chain links TRBV7-2 with TRBJ2-3; 8 bases line up with TRBD2. Germline assignment: CDR1 SGHTA and CDR2 FQGNSA. The CDR3 length is 14 residues. V trimming: 4 bases; J trimming: 5 bases; junction bases outside the gene matches: 5. The CDR3 DNA reads TGTGCCAGCAGCTCGGGACTAGATCGAGATACGCAGTATTTT. This gives the protein CASSSGLDRDTQYF.

This clonotype was counted once. V gene TRBV7-2 combines with J gene TRBJ2-7, with D perhaps matching TRBD2 (5 bases). The V gene lost 5 bases and the J gene lost 5 bases, with 16 bases spanning the gap. The CDR3 sequence is 14 residues long. Germline V lookup: CDR1 SGHTA, CDR2 FQGNSA. The CDR3 DNA is TGTGCCAGCAGCCCTCCTCCCGACTATGACGAGCAGTACTTC. Protein sequence: CASSPPPDYDEQYF.

The CDR3: CASSISDRGNTEAFF. CDR3 DNA sequence: TGTGCCAGTAGTATATCGGACAGGGGGAACACTGAAGCTTTCTTT. The chain has TRBV19 and TRBJ1-1; 9 nucleotides match TRBD1. Trimming at V came to 2 bases and at J to 1 base, leaving 2 bases not matched to a gene. This CDR3 spans 15 amino acids. Germline-derived CDR1 and CDR2 are LNHDA and SQIVND (reference sequence).

The chain employs TRBV19 and TRBJ2-2; no definite D call. The CDR3 contains 13 residues. Germline CDR1 and CDR2: LNHDA and SQIVND (reference sequence). Trimming took off 7 bases at V and 1 base at J, with 7 bases between the two ends. CDR3 protein: CASTNWNTGELFF. DNA for the CDR3: TGTGCCAGTACCAATTGGAACACCGGGGAGCTGTTTTTT. Variable domain in full (rest from reference TRBV19 and TRBJ2-2): DGGITQSPKYLFRKEGQNVTLSCEQNLNHDAMYWYRQDPGQGLRLIYYSQIVNDFQKGDIAEGYSVSREKKESFPLTVTSAQKNPTAFYLCASTNWNTGELFFGEGSRLTVL.

The chain uses TRBV3-1 and TRBJ2-7, with 9 bases that match TRBD1. V lost 1 base to trimming and J lost 5 bases; unmatched junction nucleotides: 9. Germline V CDR1 and CDR2: LGHDT, YNNKEL (reference sequence). There are 16 residues in the CDR3. The DNA of the CDR3 is TGTGCCAGCAGCCAAGCGATCCTACAGGGGGCAAACGAGCAGTACGTC. Encoded protein: CASSQAILQGANEQYV.

J is TRBJ2-1 and V is TRBV29-1; perhaps TRBD2 as D (6 bases). This CDR3 has 14 amino acids. Between the trimmed V and J ends, which lost 5 bases and 4 bases, there was a span of 15 bases. Germline loops: CDR1 SQVTM, CDR2 ANQGSEA. CDR3 amino acids: CSVLLGGVYNEQFF. DNA for the CDR3: TGCAGCGTTCTGCTAGGCGGGGTATACAATGAGCAGTTCTTC.

The chain couples TRBV28 to TRBJ2-6; possible D gene TRBD2, 5 bases. This CDR3 has 13 amino acids. Trimming shortened V by 10 bases and J by 4 bases, and 11 bases separated the two germline ends. Germline V lookup: CDR1 MDHEN, CDR2 SYDVKM. CDR3 protein: CATRVSGANVLTF. The CDR3 DNA follows: TGTGCCACGAGGGTGTCAGGGGCCAACGTCCTGACTTTC.

The rearrangement joins TRBV2 to TRBJ2-5, with unresolved D. CDR1 SNHLY and CDR2 FYNNEI come from the germline V gene. The CDR3 spans 11 residues. V gave up 7 bases and J gave up 2 bases, with 5 bases separating them. In nucleotides, the CDR3 is TGTGCCAGCATGAGGCAAGAGACCCAGTACTTC. Translation gives CASMRQETQYF.

This chain uses TRBV28 with TRBJ2-5; 10 bases agree with TRBD1. The CDR3 is 15 amino acids. Germline V gene data show CDR1 as MDHEN and CDR2 as SYDVKM. V gave up 5 bases and J gave up 7 bases; unmatched junction bases: 10. CDR3 amino acids: CASSSPGQGLVTQYF. In DNA, the CDR3 is TGTGCCAGCAGTAGTCCGGGACAGGGGCTCGTGACCCAGTACTTC.

The CDR3 bases are TGCAGCGTTGAGTGGGACCATGGCCTTGAGACCCAGTACTTC. This encodes CSVEWDHGLETQYF. The gene calls are TRBV29-1 and TRBJ2-5; the D gene could be TRBD1 or TRBD2 (5 bases each). The V end lost 3 bases, the J end lost 5 bases, and 16 bases lay between the germline ends. The CDR3 loop spans 14 amino acids. CDR1 and CDR2 from the germline V gene are SQVTM and ANQGSEA. The variable domain in full, with the rest retrieved from reference TRBV29-1 and TRBJ2-5, is SAVISQKPSRDICQRGTSLTIQCQVDSQVTMMFWYRQQPGQSLTLIATANQGSEATYESGFVIDKFPISRPNLTFSTLTVSNMSPEDSSIYLCSVEWDHGLETQYFGPGTRLLVL.

The chain joins TRBV5-1 to TRBJ2-5; 8 bases line up with TRBD2. V gave up 0 bases and J gave up 2 bases; unmatched junction bases: 9. CDR1 SGHRS and CDR2 YFSETQ come from the germline V gene. This CDR3 has 17 residues. Written as DNA, the CDR3 is TGCGCCAGCAGCTTGGAGCGTAGCGGGATAAATCAAGAGACCCAGTACTTC. It translates to CASSLERSGINQETQYF.